What follows are 28 T cell receptor beta chains derived from one specimen sequenced in a study of cytomegalovirus exposure and HLA in healthy donors. The protocol was immunoSEQ multiplex PCR, while the TCRdb copy is restricted to in-frame clones and leaves out a portion. The sample lists tens of thousands of clones, around 96% occurring once. Sequenced: PBMCs. These TCRs come from a man younger than 35 in good health and CMV-seronegative.

The chain has TRBV7-2 and TRBJ1-6, with D possibly being TRBD1 (6 bases). CDR3 length: 18 residues. Trimming pared 1 base from V and 3 bases from J, leaving 16 bases between. The V gene's germline CDR1 is SGHTA and CDR2 FQGNSA. CDR3 in amino acids: CASSLVGGGRDYNSPLHF. The CDR3 DNA follows: TGTGCCAGCAGCTTAGTAGGGGGGGGCAGGGACTATAATTCACCCCTCCACTTT. The full variable domain, completed using reference TRBV7-2 and TRBJ1-6, is GAGVSQSPSNKVTEKGKDVELRCDPISGHTALYWYRQSLGQGLEFLIYFQGNSAPDKSGLPSDRFSAERTGGSVSTLTIQRTQQEDSAVYLCASSLVGGGRDYNSPLHFGNGTRLTVT.

This clone turned up a few times. This chain links TRBV27 with TRBJ2-5; tentative D call: TRBD1 (6 bases). CDR1 is MNHEY and CDR2 is SMNVEV in the germline V gene (reference sequence). The CDR3 has 14 amino acids. V was trimmed by 8 bases and J by 4 bases, leaving 17 bases between them. CDR3 nucleotide sequence: TGTGCCAGCTGCCCGGGACATCAACCAGAGACCCAGTACTTC. Amino acid sequence: CASCPGHQPETQYF.

The chain combines TRBV5-6 with TRBJ2-3; unclear D gene. Trimming removed 2 bases at V and 0 bases at J, with 7 bases between. The CDR3 is 14 residues long. Germline CDR1 and CDR2: SGHDT and YYEEEE. The CDR3 DNA is TGTGCCAGCAGCTTAGCCTATAGCACAGATACGCAGTATTTT. Translation gives CASSLAYSTDTQYF.

The chain uses TRBV28 and TRBJ2-2; D is perhaps TRBD2 (6 bases). CDR1 MDHEN and CDR2 SYDVKM come from the germline V gene. CDR3 length equals 17 residues. Deletions cut 7 bases from V and 2 bases from J, with 20 bases between. The CDR3 protein is CASTSVSRDFNTGELFF. For the CDR3, the DNA is TGTGCCAGCACATCAGTTTCTCGGGACTTTAACACCGGGGAGCTGTTTTTT.

This clone was seen only once. This chain joins TRBV27 and TRBJ2-1; the D gene is possibly TRBD1 (8 bases). V lost 4 bases, J lost 4 bases, and 20 bases lay in between. This CDR3 spans 17 amino acids. CDR1 MNHEY and CDR2 SMNVEV come from the germline V gene (reference sequence). The CDR3 DNA reads TGTGCCAGCAGTTGGACCCACAGGGGGGGGGCGTACAATGAGCAGTTCTTC. Protein: CASSWTHRGGAYNEQFF.

The chain combines TRBV6-5 with TRBJ1-2; no firm D call. The V end was cut by 0 bases, the J end by 2 bases, with 10 bases between. The CDR3 spans 15 residues. The germline V gene has CDR1 MNHEY and CDR2 SVGAGI. CDR3 region: CASSYSVEINYGYTF. The CDR3 DNA follows: TGTGCCAGCAGTTACTCGGTCGAGATAAACTATGGCTACACCTTC.

The CDR3 region is CASSGGDRPTLHF. The DNA for the CDR3 is TGTGCCAGCAGTGGAGGGGACAGACCCACCCTCCACTTT. The chain employs TRBV6-1 and TRBJ1-6; 7 bases are a match to TRBD1. The length of the CDR3 is 13 residues. Germline CDR1 reads MNHNS; CDR2 reads SASEGT. Trimming took 4 bases from V and 14 from J; bases not matched to a gene: 8.

This sequence joins TRBV2 and TRBJ1-1; perhaps TRBD1 as D (5 bases). CDR1 is SNHLY, CDR2 FYNNEI, per germline. The CDR3 is 13 residues long. Trimming pared 7 bases from V and 1 base from J, leaving 10 bases between. In DNA, the CDR3 is TGTGCCAGCATCCAGGGTCCGAACACTGAAGCTTTCTTT. Protein: CASIQGPNTEAFF.

The rearrangement links TRBV9 to TRBJ1-1, with TRBD1 matching over 8 bases. V lost 4 bases and J lost 2; bases outside the gene matches: 4. The germline CDR1 and CDR2 sequences are SGDLS and YYNGEE. The CDR3 loop spans 14 amino acids. CDR3 in amino acids: CASSPGGFNTEAFF. CDR3 nucleotide sequence: TGTGCCAGCAGCCCAGGGGGCTTTAACACTGAAGCTTTCTTT.

The chain is built from TRBV4-1 and TRBJ1-2, with TRBD1 as a possible D gene (5 bases). The CDR3 is made up of 15 amino acids. V lost 0 bases and J lost 4, with 12 bases in between. Germline loops: CDR1 MGHRA, CDR2 YSYEKL. DNA of the CDR3: TGCGCCAGCAGCCAAGATGTGACAGCCTCCTATGGCTACACCTTC. This gives the protein CASSQDVTASYGYTF.

The chain uses TRBV7-3 and TRBJ2-5, with 8 bases that match TRBD1. This CDR3 contains 15 residues. Losses at the gene ends were 8 bases for V and 1 base for J; bases not matched to a gene: 9. Germline-derived CDR1 and CDR2 are SGHTA and FQGTGA. The CDR3 loop is CASGRGRGRQETQYF. CDR3 DNA: TGTGCCAGCGGACGAGGCAGGGGGCGCCAAGAGACCCAGTACTTC.

The J gene is TRBJ1-5, the V gene TRBV9, with TRBD1 identical over 7 bases. The V gene's germline CDR1 is SGDLS and CDR2 YYNGEE. The CDR3 consists of 14 residues. The ends lost 3 bases at V and 9 bases at J; junction bases unmatched: 9. CDR3 region: CASSAGQVQGPQHF. The DNA of the CDR3 is TGTGCCAGCAGCGCCGGACAGGTCCAAGGGCCCCAGCATTTT.

The chain has TRBV5-4 and TRBJ2-5, with 13 bases aligning to TRBD2. Germline V gene lookup returns CDR1 SGHNT and CDR2 YYREEE (reference sequence). This CDR3 region has 13 residues. Germline trimming cut 4 bases from V and 9 bases from J; bases unmatched to any gene: 3. The CDR3 sequence is CASSPGTSGAQYF. DNA for the CDR3: TGTGCCAGCAGCCCGGGGACTAGCGGGGCCCAGTACTTC. Filled out from reference TRBV5-4 and TRBJ2-5, the complete variable domain reads ETGVTQSPTHLIKTRGQQVTLRCSSQSGHNTVSWYQQALGQGPQFIFQYYREEENGRGNFPPRFSGLQFPNYSSELNVNALELDDSALYLCASSPGTSGAQYFGPGTRLLVL.

V gene TRBV6-1 combines with J gene TRBJ2-2; 8 positions match TRBD1. Germline CDR1 MNHNS, CDR2 SASEGT. This CDR3 has 14 amino acids. Germline trimming cut 4 bases from V and 4 bases from J; bases unmatched to any gene: 2. The CDR3 here is CASSGTGSTGELFF. CDR3 in DNA: TGTGCCAGCAGTGGGACAGGGAGCACCGGGGAGCTGTTTTTT.

V usage is TRBV6-1 and J usage is TRBJ2-7, with unresolved D. CDR1 and CDR2 from the germline V gene are MNHNS and SASEGT. The CDR3 is made up of 10 amino acids. V was trimmed by 3 bases and J by 5 bases, leaving 2 bases between them. The DNA of the CDR3 is TGTGCCAGCAGTGACAACGAGCAGTACTTC. Translation gives CASSDNEQYF.

This chain links TRBV29-1 with TRBJ2-3; 11 positions match TRBD2. J was trimmed by 10 bases and V by 5 bases; bases with no gene match: 8. Germline V gene lookup returns CDR1 SQVTM and CDR2 ANQGSEA. The CDR3 extends over 13 amino acids. As DNA, the CDR3 is TGCAGCGTTCGTGGTAGCGGGGGGGTGGCGCAGTATTTT. Protein product: CSVRGSGGVAQYF.

The chain combines TRBV7-2 with TRBJ1-3, with D perhaps TRBD1 (6 bases). The CDR3 consists of 14 residues. V lost 8 bases, J lost 4 bases, and 15 bases lay in between. Germline assignment: CDR1 SGHTA and CDR2 FQGNSA. The CDR3 loop reads CASWAGVAGNTIYF. DNA for the CDR3: TGTGCCAGCTGGGCAGGGGTCGCCGGAAACACCATATATTTT. The full variable domain, with the rest looked up from reference TRBV7-2 and TRBJ1-3, is GAGVSQSPSNKVTEKGKDVELRCDPISGHTALYWYRQSLGQGLEFLIYFQGNSAPDKSGLPSDRFSAERTGGSVSTLTIQRTQQEDSAVYLCASWAGVAGNTIYFGEGSWLTVV.

The chain carries TRBV9 and TRBJ2-1, with 11 bases matching TRBD2. The J segment lost 1 base and the V segment lost 4 bases, leaving 10 bases of the junction unmatched. This CDR3 has 18 residues. CDR1 SGDLS and CDR2 YYNGEE come from the germline V gene. The CDR3 coding sequence is TGTGCCAGCAGCACAAGACTAGCGGGGTATATGTCCTACAATGAGCAGTTCTTC. This translates into CASSTRLAGYMSYNEQFF. The full variable domain, in which reference TRBV9 and TRBJ2-1 provide the parts outside the CDR3, is DSGVTQTPKHLITATGQRVTLRCSPRSGDLSVYWYQQSLDQGLQFLIQYYNGEERAKGNILERFSAQQFPDLHSELNLSSLELGDSALYFCASSTRLAGYMSYNEQFFGPGTRLTVL.

V and J are TRBV7-8 and TRBJ1-1; weak D call: TRBD1 (5 bases). Germline values: CDR1 SGHVS, CDR2 FQNEAQ. The CDR3 length is 17 residues. Deletions cut 4 bases from V and 3 bases from J, with 21 bases between. CDR3 sequence: CASSSPTLLRGDTEAFF. Written as DNA, the CDR3 is TGTGCCAGCAGCTCCCCGACCCTACTGCGGGGGGACACTGAAGCTTTCTTT.

V is TRBV7-3 and J is TRBJ2-1; TRBD1 matches at 9 bases. With 5 bases clipped from V and 10 bases from J, the junction kept 6 bases outside the gene matches. The CDR3 is 13 residues long. Germline V CDR1 and CDR2: SGHTA, FQGTGA. The CDR3 sequence: CASSRQGGREQFF. The CDR3, as DNA: TGTGCCAGCAGCCGACAGGGGGGACGGGAGCAGTTCTTC.

The chain combines TRBV18 with TRBJ1-2; D is unclear. V dropped 3 bases and J dropped 8 bases, with 13 bases sitting between them. CDR1 and CDR2 (germline): KGHSH, LQKENI. The CDR3 runs to 13 residues. In DNA form, the CDR3 reads TGTGCCAGCTCACCCCAGGAGGGAGGAGGCTACACCTTC. This encodes CASSPQEGGGYTF.

A few counts support this clone. The chain recombines TRBV9 with TRBJ2-7; TRBD2 matches at 7 bases. The CDR3 has 15 amino acids. Germline V CDR1 and CDR2: SGDLS, YYNGEE. J was trimmed by 3 bases and V by 4 bases; bases with no gene match: 10. CDR3 loop: CASSPQPGTIYEQYF. CDR3 sequence (DNA): TGTGCCAGCAGCCCACAACCCGGGACTATCTACGAGCAGTACTTC.

This chain links TRBV5-1 with TRBJ2-7; a weak D match, TRBD2 (6 bases). V dropped 4 bases and J dropped 2 bases, with 16 bases sitting between them. CDR3 size: 15 residues. CDR1 and CDR2 (germline): SGHRS, YFSETQ. CDR3 loop: CASSEGTPITYEQYF. The CDR3 nucleotides are TGCGCCAGCAGCGAAGGGACTCCCATTACCTACGAGCAGTACTTC.

This clone was detected only a few times. This chain joins TRBV6-4 and TRBJ2-3; tentatively, D is TRBD2 (5 bases). The CDR3 loop spans 13 amino acids. Trimming took off 3 bases at V and 2 bases at J, with 6 bases between the two ends. CDR1 and CDR2 from the germline V gene are MRHNA and SNTAGT. The CDR3: CASSELATDTQYF. CDR3 coding DNA: TGTGCCAGCAGTGAGCTAGCCACAGATACGCAGTATTTT.

The chain is built from TRBV6-5 and TRBJ2-7; TRBD1 might be the D (6 bases). Germline lookup yields CDR1 MNHEY and CDR2 SVGAGI. The CDR3 runs to 14 residues. V was cut by 2 bases and J by 4 bases, with 12 bases left in between. In DNA form, the CDR3 reads TGTGCCAGCAGTTACGTGGCAGGGGTGTACGAGCAGTACTTC. Protein sequence: CASSYVAGVYEQYF.

This chain joins TRBV30 and TRBJ1-6; 7 nucleotides match TRBD1. Germline values: CDR1 GTSNPN, CDR2 SVGIG (reference sequence). Losses at the gene ends were 3 bases for V and 7 bases for J; bases not matched to a gene: 3. The CDR3 is 13 residues long. The CDR3 is CAWRGGGNSPLHF. The CDR3 nucleotides are TGTGCCTGGAGAGGGGGCGGCAATTCACCCCTCCACTTT.

The chain has TRBV18 and TRBJ1-3; TRBD1 agrees at 7 bases. CDR1 and CDR2 (germline): KGHSH, LQKENI. Trimming took 3 bases from V and 0 from J; bases not matched to a gene: 5. The CDR3 consists of 16 residues. The CDR3 here is CASSPRDSYSGNTIYF. The CDR3 bases are TGTGCCAGCTCACCTAGGGACAGCTACTCTGGAAACACCATATATTTT.

The chain has TRBV29-1 and TRBJ1-4; D unresolved. The CDR3 extends over 10 amino acids. Germline lookup yields CDR1 SQVTM and CDR2 ANQGSEA. V lost 6 bases and J 10 bases, leaving 9 bases between the germline ends. The CDR3 coding sequence is TGCAGCGTATGGGAGGGAAAACTGTTTTTT. This sequence encodes CSVWEGKLFF.